Listed here is a single T cell receptor beta chain. Its cognate antigen is unknown. This specimen belongs to a study of vaccination and CD4 T cells after COVID-19. Study context: By nasal swab PCR, the convalescent patients were SARS-CoV-2 positive, with 10 or so mild cases and one severe. Researchers treated cells with overlapping spike peptides taken from SARS-CoV-2, HCoV-NL63, HCoV-OC43 and HCoV-229E.

The Oncomine TCR Beta short-read assay was what sequenced the DNA obtained from cultured CD4+ T cells. Genomic DNA was drawn out of CD4+ T cells grown in culture. Using its own MiXCR run on the PCR reads, TCRdb lists one record per CDR3 protein. Of 20,000 or so distinct CDR3 sequences in the sample, about 50% are singletons; the top ten hold approximately 13%. The treatment denotes: roughly 10-day PBMC culture with coronavirus spike peptide pools or control peptides (ViraFEST assay). The CDR3 has 14 residues. V was shortened by 4 bases and J by 7 bases, with 11 bases between the two germline ends. CDR1 and CDR2 from the germline V gene are MNHEY and SVGAGI.

The TCR comes from a human donor with COVID-19. V and J are TRBV6-5 and TRBJ1-6; unclear D gene. The sequenced material came from cultured CD4+ T cells from blood. CDR3 nucleotides: TGTGCCAGCAGTTTGGAGTATCGGAATTCACCCCTCCACTTT. This codes for CASSLEYRNSPLHF.